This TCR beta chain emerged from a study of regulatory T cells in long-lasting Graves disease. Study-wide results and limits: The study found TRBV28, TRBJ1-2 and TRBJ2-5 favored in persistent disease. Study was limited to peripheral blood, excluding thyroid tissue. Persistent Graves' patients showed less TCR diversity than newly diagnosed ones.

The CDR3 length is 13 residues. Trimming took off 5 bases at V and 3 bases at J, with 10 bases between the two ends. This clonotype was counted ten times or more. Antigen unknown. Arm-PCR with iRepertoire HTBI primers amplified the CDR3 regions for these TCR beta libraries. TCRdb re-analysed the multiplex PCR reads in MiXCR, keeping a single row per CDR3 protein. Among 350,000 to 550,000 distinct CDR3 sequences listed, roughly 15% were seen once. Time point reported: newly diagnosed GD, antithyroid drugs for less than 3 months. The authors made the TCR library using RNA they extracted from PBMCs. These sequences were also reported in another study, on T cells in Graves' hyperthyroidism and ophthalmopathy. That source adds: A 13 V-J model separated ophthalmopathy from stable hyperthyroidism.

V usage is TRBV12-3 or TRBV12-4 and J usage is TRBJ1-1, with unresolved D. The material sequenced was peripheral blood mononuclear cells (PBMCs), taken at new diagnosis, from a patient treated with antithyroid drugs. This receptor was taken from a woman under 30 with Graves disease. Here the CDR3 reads CASSTFEDTEAFF. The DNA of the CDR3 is TGTGCCAGCAGTACGTTTGAAGACACTGAAGCTTTCTTT.